This T cell receptor beta chain was captured by sequencing in a study of control samples from healthy donors and cancer patients. TCRdb's table, derived via immunoSEQ multiplex PCR, lists solely in-frame clones and lacks some. The table has about 150,000 clones, about nine tenths seen once. This clone was counted a single time. The origin of this receptor is a man aged 25 to 45 in good health. Sequenced sample: blood.

The CDR3 protein is CASSPNLPGLPLTF. DNA of the CDR3: TGTGCCAGCAGCCCGAACCTACCGGGACTTCCTCTTACCTTC. The rearrangement links TRBV7-3 to TRBJ1-2; D is perhaps TRBD1 (5 bases). Trimming removed 5 bases at V and 14 bases at J, with 24 bases between. CDR3 length: 14 residues. Germline lookup yields CDR1 SGHTA and CDR2 FQGTGA.